This T cell receptor beta chain was captured in a study of T cells in Graves' hyperthyroidism and ophthalmopathy. Across the whole study: Specimen type is peripheral blood, collected at initial diagnosis prior to any treatment.

Extraction of PBMCs used 9 to 10 ml of fresh peripheral blood. Regarding the study as a whole: Blood samples included most of the expanded thyroid clonotypes exceeding 0.001.

With respect to this clonotype: Its antigen remains unknown.

TCR beta CDR3 regions were amplified from RNA. The study used the HTBI primer set for a first-round RT-PCR of the TCR CDR3. TCRdb passed the multiplex PCR reads through MiXCR, listing each CDR3 protein once. The sample has over 350,000 distinct CDR3 sequences, roughly 15% seen once. Source material: blood. This clonotype originated in a man aged 18-30 years with Graves' ophthalmopathy.

The CDR3: CAWSVPLGQGWVEQYF. CDR3 DNA sequence: TGTGCCTGGAGTGTACCCCTCGGGCAGGGCTGGGTGGAGCAGTACTTC. V gene TRBV30 combines with J gene TRBJ2-7, with D possibly being TRBD1 (5 bases). V lost 0 bases to trimming and J lost 7 bases, with 22 bases between them. Looked up from germline, CDR1 is GTSNPN and CDR2 is SVGIG (reference sequence). The CDR3 consists of 16 residues.